These 23 T cell receptor beta chains came from one sample sequenced in a study of CD8 T cells in ankylosing spondylitis. TCRdb reprocessed the 5' RACE reads with MiXCR, giving one entry per CDR3 protein. Among 150,000 to 200,000 distinct CDR3 sequences listed, roughly 11% were seen once. What was sequenced was blood, either unsorted or a sorted T cell fraction (not recorded which). The receptors here all came from a male donor with ankylosing spondylitis or in good health (not recorded which).

The CDR3 DNA sequence: TGTGCCACCAGCCTTACAGGGTTTCAAGAGACCCAGTACTTC. Protein product: CATSLTGFQETQYF. This chain uses TRBV15 with TRBJ2-5; possibly TRBD1 for D (6 bases). This CDR3 comprises 14 residues. Trimming took 5 bases from V and 2 from J, leaving 12 bases between them. The V gene's germline CDR1 is LNHNV and CDR2 YYDKDF (reference sequence).

This clonotype was counted ten times or more. The V call is TRBV20-1, the J call TRBJ2-1; D is perhaps TRBD1 or TRBD2 (5 bases each). This CDR3 is 15 amino acids long. The ends were cut back, 1 base at V and 5 bases at J, with 15 bases in the middle. From germline, CDR1 is DFQATT and CDR2 SNEGSKA (reference sequence). The CDR3 DNA is TGCAGTGCTAGAGTACGGAACCTGGGGGACAATGAGCAGTTCTTC. It yields the protein CSARVRNLGDNEQFF.

The DNA for the CDR3 is TGCAGTGCCTTACTATTGCGGTCCAGCTCCTACAATGAGCAGTTCTTC. Residues: CSALLLRSSSYNEQFF. The V call is TRBV20-1, the J call TRBJ2-1; D is ambiguous. The CDR3 sequence is 16 residues long. The germline CDR1 and CDR2 sequences are DFQATT and SNEGSKA (reference sequence). V dropped 6 bases and J dropped 0 bases, with 18 bases sitting between them.

The chain links TRBV10-2 to TRBJ2-3; D is possibly TRBD1 (6 bases). The germline CDR1 and CDR2 sequences are WSHSY and SAAADI. V shed 4 bases and J shed 9 bases, with 11 bases lying between them. The CDR3 consists of 12 residues. The CDR3 sequence is CASSGARGTQYF. The DNA of the CDR3 is TGCGCCAGCAGTGGCGCGAGGGGGACGCAGTATTTT.

This clonotype was observed at least ten times. The rearrangement uses TRBV20-1 and TRBJ2-5; perhaps TRBD2 as D (7 bases). CDR1 DFQATT and CDR2 SNEGSKA come from the germline V gene (reference sequence). The CDR3 spans 15 residues. V lost 6 bases and J 2 bases, leaving 19 bases between the germline ends. DNA for the CDR3: TGCAGTGCACCCCCATTAGGGAGGGGGCAAGAGACCCAGTACTTC. It encodes CSAPPLGRGQETQYF.

This chain uses TRBV7-2 with TRBJ1-3; possible D gene TRBD1, 6 bases. Per the germline V gene, CDR1 is SGHTA and CDR2 is FQGNSA. Trimming left V 5 bases short and J 0 bases short, with 8 bases between. This CDR3 has 14 residues. The CDR3 protein is CASSRTASGNTIYF. The CDR3 DNA is TGTGCCAGCAGCCGGACAGCCTCTGGAAACACCATATATTTT.

This clonotype has just a few counts. This chain connects TRBV7-2 to TRBJ2-7, with 8 nucleotides matching TRBD2. V shed 5 bases and J 3 bases; nucleotides not matched to a gene: 6. The CDR3 extends over 14 amino acids. Germline CDR1 reads SGHTA; CDR2 reads FQGNSA. CDR3 nucleotide sequence: TGTGCCAGCAGCCCACGGGGGGGGCGCTACGAGCAGTACTTC. As protein: CASSPRGGRYEQYF.

This clonotype was counted many times. J is TRBJ2-3 and V is TRBV20-1; 8 bases are shared with TRBD1. This CDR3 contains 14 residues. V was clipped by 3 bases and J by 2 bases; unmatched bases: 4. Germline V gives CDR1 DFQATT, CDR2 SNEGSKA (reference sequence). In nucleotides, the CDR3 is TGCAGTGCTAGCGCAGGGGGCTACACAGATACGCAGTATTTT. It is translated as CSASAGGYTDTQYF.

The chain links TRBV11-3 to TRBJ2-1; the D gene is possibly TRBD2 (6 bases). CDR1 and CDR2 from the germline V gene are SGHNT and YENEEA. The CDR3 has 12 residues. V was clipped by 6 bases and J by 4 bases, with 7 bases between them. The CDR3 sequence: CASRGRYNEQFF. CDR3 nucleotides: TGTGCCAGCAGAGGGAGGTACAATGAGCAGTTCTTC.

A word on this clonotype: This may be a read error, as it is one base from a much larger clone. This sequence joins TRBV20-1 and TRBJ1-1, with D maybe TRBD1 (5 bases). Trimming took 5 bases from V and 0 from J, leaving 10 bases between them. Germline V gene sequence: CDR1 DFQATT, CDR2 SNEGSKA (reference sequence). The CDR3 extends over 13 amino acids. The CDR3 DNA reads as TGCAGTGCTTACAGGCATTTGAACACTGAAGCTTTCTTT. Encoded protein: CSAYRHLNTEAFF.

Concerning this clonotype: The germline gene is not matched at one end of the junction; a read error may be the cause. V is TRBV5-6 and J is TRBJ2-2, with a weak D call TRBD1 (7 bases). Germline V gene data show CDR1 as SGHDT and CDR2 as YYEEEE. The CDR3 consists of 16 residues. CDR3 sequence: CVSSSEGQIKSGELFF. In nucleotides, the CDR3 is TGTGTCAGCAGCTCGGAGGGACAGATAAAATCCGGGGAGCTGTTTTTT.

This clonotype was recorded many times. This rearrangement joins TRBV5-1 to TRBJ1-5; D is unresolved. The CDR3 spans 15 residues. Deletions cut 4 bases from V and 0 bases from J, with 11 bases between. CDR1 and CDR2 from the germline V gene are SGHRS and YFSETQ. The CDR3 sequence: CASSSDGGSNQPQHF. CDR3 sequence (DNA): TGCGCCAGCAGCAGCGACGGTGGTAGCAATCAGCCCCAGCATTTT.

This clonotype was detected many times. This chain's CDR3 is CASSPFPDRKNTEAFF. CDR3 nucleotides: TGCGCCAGCAGCCCGTTCCCGGACAGGAAGAACACTGAAGCTTTCTTT. The chain uses TRBV4-1 and TRBJ1-1; 7 nucleotides agree with TRBD1. The CDR3 covers 16 residues. Germline V lookup: CDR1 MGHRA, CDR2 YSYEKL. The V gene end was trimmed by 4 bases and the J gene end by 1 base; junction bases not matched to a gene: 9.

This clonotype has ten or more counts. This chain uses TRBV10-3 with TRBJ2-5, with 7 positions matching TRBD2. V gave up 3 bases and J gave up 2 bases; unmatched junction bases: 9. CDR3 length: 16 residues. Germline-derived CDR1 and CDR2 are ENHRY and SYGVKD. The CDR3 nucleotides read TGTGCCATCAGTGACAAGGCTGGGGGGGGTCAAGAGACCCAGTACTTC. Protein: CAISDKAGGGQETQYF.

This clonotype was counted many times. The gene calls are TRBV3-1 and TRBJ1-1, with D unresolved. The V end was cut by 1 base, the J end by 2 bases, with 8 bases between. Germline V gene sequence: CDR1 LGHDT, CDR2 YNNKEL (reference sequence). This CDR3 contains 14 residues. The CDR3 DNA reads TGTGCCAGCAGCCAAGGGCGGACCAACACTGAAGCTTTCTTT. Amino acids: CASSQGRTNTEAFF.

This clonotype was observed a handful of times. This chain connects TRBV2 to TRBJ2-2; 8 bases are shared with TRBD1. The CDR3 has 16 amino acids. J gave up 7 bases and V 2 bases, and 9 bases lay outside the gene matches. From germline, CDR1 is SNHLY and CDR2 FYNNEI. The CDR3 DNA is TGTGCCAGCAGTGAACAGGGGGCGCTTGTGAACGGGGAGCTGTTTTTT. Translation gives CASSEQGALVNGELFF. The whole variable domain, remainder taken from reference TRBV2 and TRBJ2-2, is EPEVTQTPSHQVTQMGQEVILRCVPISNHLYFYWYRQILGQKVEFLVSFYNNEISEKSEIFDDQFSVERPDGSNFTLKIRSTKLEDSAMYFCASSEQGALVNGELFFGEGSRLTVL.

V and J are TRBV7-9 and TRBJ1-2; a possible D gene is TRBD1 (6 bases). Per the germline V gene, CDR1 is SEHNR and CDR2 is FQNEAQ (reference sequence). The CDR3 contains 12 residues. Trimming took 6 bases from V and 6 from J, leaving 11 bases between them. For the CDR3, the DNA is TGTGCCAGCAGTGTACAGGGCCATGGCTACACCTTC. Translation gives CASSVQGHGYTF.

The chain is built from TRBV11-2 and TRBJ2-5; TRBD2 matches 10 bases. The V gene end was trimmed by 1 base and the J gene end by 4 bases; junction bases not matched to a gene: 6. The CDR3 runs 16 residues. Germline CDR1 SGHAT, CDR2 FQNNGV. CDR3 sequence (DNA): TGTGCCAGCAGCTTAGCTAGCGGGAGTAGTGGAGAGACCCAGTACTTC. Protein product: CASSLASGSSGETQYF.

Only a few counts were recorded for this clonotype. V is TRBV20-1 and J is TRBJ2-1, with 12 positions matching TRBD2. J was trimmed by 7 bases and V by 6 bases; bases with no gene match: 19. CDR3 length equals 18 residues. Germline values: CDR1 DFQATT, CDR2 SNEGSKA (reference sequence). CDR3 nucleotides: TGCAGTGCGCCGAATCGTGGACTAGCGGGGTCTAAAGGAAATGAGCAGTTCTTC. This codes for CSAPNRGLAGSKGNEQFF.

At least ten counts were recorded for this clonotype. The rearrangement links TRBV5-1 to TRBJ1-1; D perhaps matches TRBD1 (5 bases). The CDR3 covers 15 residues. Germline V gene data show CDR1 as SGHRS and CDR2 as YFSETQ. Trimming left V 1 base short and J 2 bases short, with 12 bases between. In DNA, the CDR3 is TGCGCCAGCAGCTTGTCCGGGGGTGGCAACACTGAAGCTTTCTTT. Translation gives CASSLSGGGNTEAFF. The entire variable domain, with the rest obtained from reference TRBV5-1 and TRBJ1-1, is as follows: KAGVTQTPRYLIKTRGQQVTLSCSPISGHRSVSWYQQTPGQGLQFLFEYFSETQRNKGNFPGRFSGRQFSNSRSEMNVSTLELGDSALYLCASSLSGGGNTEAFFGQGTRLTVV.

This clonotype was seen many times. CDR3 in amino acids: CSPISASSYNEQFF. CDR3 DNA: TGCAGCCCCATAAGCGCGAGCTCCTACAATGAGCAGTTCTTC. V is TRBV29-1 and J is TRBJ2-1; D not certain. V was trimmed by 8 bases and J by 0 bases, leaving 14 bases between them. The germline CDR1 and CDR2 sequences are SQVTM and ANQGSEA. The CDR3 spans 14 residues.

This clonotype was detected many times. The chain links TRBV5-1 to TRBJ1-2; D uncertain. The CDR3 consists of 15 residues. Trimming cost V 4 bases and J 3 bases, with 16 bases left between them. The germline V gene has CDR1 SGHRS and CDR2 YFSETQ. CDR3 DNA sequence: TGCGCCAGCAGCATCCGACCCCTCGGTCACTATGGCTACACCTTC. As protein: CASSIRPLGHYGYTF.

This clonotype has more than one count but fewer than ten. This chain links TRBV20-1 with TRBJ2-2; D not certain. This CDR3 has 12 amino acids. V lost 5 bases, J lost 5 bases, and 9 bases lay in between. Germline CDR1 DFQATT, CDR2 SNEGSKA (reference sequence). The CDR3 here is CSALERTGELFF. The DNA for the CDR3 is TGCAGTGCTTTAGAGAGGACCGGGGAGCTGTTTTTT.